This T cell receptor (beta chain) was recorded in a study of yellow fever vaccine responses in identical twins. Broader study findings: Twin vaccine T cell responses reportedly seemed partly convergent, partly personalized.

Germline loops: CDR1 MGHRA, CDR2 YSYEKL. This CDR3 contains 15 residues. J was trimmed by 6 bases and V by 3 bases; bases with no gene match: 5. Of note for this clonotype: Its antigen remains unidentified.

Via MiXCR, TCRdb re-called the RT-PCR reads, giving one row per CDR3 protein. The table includes more than 4,500 distinct CDR3 sequences, approximately 65% detected once. This TCR came from a young woman who received the yellow fever vaccine. This material consisted of T cells from blood (PBMCs), unsorted or a sorted subset (not recorded which), taken before or after yellow fever vaccination (not recorded which). The chain uses TRBV4-1 and TRBJ2-2; 9 bases map to TRBD1. DNA of the CDR3: TGCGCCAGCAGCCAGACGGGACAGGGCCCCGGGGAGCTGTTTTTT. Residues: CASSQTGQGPGELFF.